The source of this TCR beta chain is a study of PD-1 blockade in mismatch repair-deficient tumors. Some clones are missing from TCRdb's copy, which holds only in-frame ones; the method was immunoSEQ multiplex PCR. The repertoire consists of about 16,000 clones, with 80% to 85% occurring once and the leading ten covering around a sixth. The CDR3 loop spans 15 amino acids. V was shortened by 3 bases and J by 6 bases, with 17 bases between the two germline ends. CDR1 and CDR2 (germline): SGHAT, FQNNGV. This clonotype was obtained from an adult with mismatch repair-deficient cancer. The rearrangement joins TRBV11-2 to TRBJ1-1; D is perhaps TRBD1 (6 bases). Sequences were derived from PBMCs, sampled before pembrolizumab treatment. The CDR3 DNA follows: TGTGCCAGCAGCTTTCTAGCCGGAGGGGGATCTGAAGCTTTCTTT. This encodes CASSFLAGGGSEAFF.